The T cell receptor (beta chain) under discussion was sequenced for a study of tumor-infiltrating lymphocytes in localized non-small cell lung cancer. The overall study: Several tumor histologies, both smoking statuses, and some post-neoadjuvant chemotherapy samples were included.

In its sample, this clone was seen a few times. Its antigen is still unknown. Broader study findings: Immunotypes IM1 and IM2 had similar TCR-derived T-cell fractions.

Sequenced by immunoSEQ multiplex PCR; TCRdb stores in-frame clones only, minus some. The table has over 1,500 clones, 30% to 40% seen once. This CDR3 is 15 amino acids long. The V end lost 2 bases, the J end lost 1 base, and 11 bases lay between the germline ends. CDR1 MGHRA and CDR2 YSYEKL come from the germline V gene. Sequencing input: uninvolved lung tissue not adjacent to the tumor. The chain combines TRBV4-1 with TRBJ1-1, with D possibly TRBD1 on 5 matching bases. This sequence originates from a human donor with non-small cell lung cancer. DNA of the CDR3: TGCGCCAGCAGCCAATCAGGAACAGGGAACACTGAAGCTTTCTTT. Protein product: CASSQSGTGNTEAFF.